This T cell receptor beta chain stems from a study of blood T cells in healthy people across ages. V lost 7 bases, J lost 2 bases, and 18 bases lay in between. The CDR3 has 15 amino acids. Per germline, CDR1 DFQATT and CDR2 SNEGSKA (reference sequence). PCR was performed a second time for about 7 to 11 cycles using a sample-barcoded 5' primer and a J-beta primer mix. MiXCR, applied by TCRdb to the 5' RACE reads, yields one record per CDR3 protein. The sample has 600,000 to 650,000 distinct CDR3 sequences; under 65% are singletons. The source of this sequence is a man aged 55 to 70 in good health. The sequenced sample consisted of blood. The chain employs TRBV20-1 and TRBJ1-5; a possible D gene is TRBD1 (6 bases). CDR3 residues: CSVLNRELGNQPQHF. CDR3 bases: TGCAGTGTCTTAAACAGGGAGTTGGGCAATCAGCCCCAGCATTTT.